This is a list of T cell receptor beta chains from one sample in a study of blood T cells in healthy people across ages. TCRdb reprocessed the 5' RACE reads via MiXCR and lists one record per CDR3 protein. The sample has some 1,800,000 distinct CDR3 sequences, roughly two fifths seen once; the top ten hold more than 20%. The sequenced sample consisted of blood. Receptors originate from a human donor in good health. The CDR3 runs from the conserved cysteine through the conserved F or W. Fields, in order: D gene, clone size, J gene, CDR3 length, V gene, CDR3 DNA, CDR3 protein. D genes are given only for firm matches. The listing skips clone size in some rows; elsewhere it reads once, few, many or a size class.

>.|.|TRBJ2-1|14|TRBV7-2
TGTGCCAGCAGCTTAGATCGGGATTCGGATGAGCAGTTCTTC
CASSLDRDSDEQFF
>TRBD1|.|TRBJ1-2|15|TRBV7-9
TGTGCCAGCAGCGCCCCGGGACAGGGGATCTCTGGCTACACCTTC
CASSAPGQGISGYTF
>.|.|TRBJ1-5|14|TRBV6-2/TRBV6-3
TGTGCCAGCAGTACGATATACAGGGACCAGCCCCAGCATTTT
CASSTIYRDQPQHF
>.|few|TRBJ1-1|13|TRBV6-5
TGTGCCAGCAGTTACGCAGGGTTCGCTGAAGCTTTCTTT
CASSYAGFAEAFF
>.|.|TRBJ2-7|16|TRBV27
TGTGCCAGCAGTTTACCCACCTTGGACGGAGCCTACGAGCAGTACTTC
CASSLPTLDGAYEQYF
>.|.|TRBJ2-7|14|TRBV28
TGCGCCAGCAGTGCCAAGGACGGAACCTACGGGCAGTACTTC
CASSAKDGTYGQYF
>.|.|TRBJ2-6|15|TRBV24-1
TGTGCCACCAGTGACCCCAATTCCGGGGCCAACGTCCTGACTTTC
CATSDPNSGANVLTF
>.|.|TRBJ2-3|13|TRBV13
TGTGCCAGCTGCAGGGGGAGGTCAGATACGCAGTATTTT
CASCRGRSDTQYF
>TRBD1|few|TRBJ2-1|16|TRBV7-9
TGTGCCAGCAGCTTAAGGCAGGGGGCAACGGAGAGTGAGCAGTTCTTC
CASSLRQGATESEQFF
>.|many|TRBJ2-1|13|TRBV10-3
TGTGCCATCACTGAACGGGGTTACAATGAGCAGTTCTTC
CAITERGYNEQFF
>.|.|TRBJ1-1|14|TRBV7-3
TGTGCCAGCAGACCTGGAGGGGCGGACACTGAAGCTTTCTTT
CASRPGGADTEAFF
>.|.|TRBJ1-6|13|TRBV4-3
TGCGCCAGCAGCCAAGATAAAGGGTTACCCCTCCACTTT
CASSQDKGLPLHF
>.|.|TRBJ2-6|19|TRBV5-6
TGCGCCAGCAGCTTAGGTCTCGGGACGGACTTCATTGGGGCCAACGTCCTGACTTTC
CASSLGLGTDFIGANVLTF
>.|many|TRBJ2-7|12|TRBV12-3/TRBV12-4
TGTGCCAGCAGTTTTAGGAGGCGCGAGCAGTACTTC
CASSFRRREQYF
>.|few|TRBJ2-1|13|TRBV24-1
TGTGCCTCCGGGGCCAACAGCTACAATGAGCAGTTCTTC
CASGANSYNEQFF
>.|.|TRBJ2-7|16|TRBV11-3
TGTGCCAGCAGCTTAGATAGCGTCCCCCCCCCGGACGAGCAGTACTTC
CASSLDSVPPPDEQYF
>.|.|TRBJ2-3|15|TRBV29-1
TGCAGCGTTCACGGGGGGACAGCGGGCGCAGATACGCAGTATTTT
CSVHGGTAGADTQYF
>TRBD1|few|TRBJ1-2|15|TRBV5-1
TGCGCCAGCAGCTCCGGGACAGGGTCGTTGGATGGCTACACCTTC
CASSSGTGSLDGYTF
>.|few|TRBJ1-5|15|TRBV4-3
TGCGCCAGCAGCCAAGACTGGGGGAGTGTGGAACCCCAGCATTTT
CASSQDWGSVEPQHF
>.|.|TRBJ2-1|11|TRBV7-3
TGTACCAGCAGCCTAGGCAATGAGCAGTTCTTC
CTSSLGNEQFF
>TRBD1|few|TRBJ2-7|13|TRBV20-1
TGCAGTGCTAGAGGGACAGGGAGGTACGAGCAGTACTTC
CSARGTGRYEQYF
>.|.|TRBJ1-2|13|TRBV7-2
TGTGCCAGCAACTCCCCGGGTTACTATGGCTACACCTTC
CASNSPGYYGYTF
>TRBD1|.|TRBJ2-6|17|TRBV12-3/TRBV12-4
TGTGCCAGTAGTCAGGGACAGGGGGCGTTTGGGGCCAACGTCCTGACTTTC
CASSQGQGAFGANVLTF